These T cell receptor beta chains were read from a single sample in a study of blood T cell repertoires in COVID-19. Sequencing used immunoSEQ multiplex PCR; TCRdb keeps in-frame clones, though not all of them. The sample lists 200,000 to 250,000 clones; 92% were seen once. Sequenced sample: peripheral blood. The receptors come from a man aged 25 to 45 with acute or convalescent COVID-19. Both conserved end residues are part of each CDR3. A D gene is named only where the DNA matches it firmly. Rows may omit the clone size; those that give it use once, few, many or a size class.

>.|TRBJ1-5|.|15|TRBV2
CASSEGNQGKQPQHF
TGTGCCAGCAGTGAAGGAAACCAGGGAAAGCAGCCCCAGCATTTT
>.|TRBJ1-4|TRBD1|13|TRBV19
CASGDRANEKLFF
TGTGCCAGTGGGGACAGGGCAAATGAAAAACTGTTTTTT
>.|TRBJ1-1|.|14|TRBV21-1
CASSRGQVNTEAFF
TGTGCCAGCAGCAGGGGACAGGTGAACACTGAAGCTTTCTTT
>.|TRBJ2-5|.|15|TRBV30
CAWSPQGQVLRAQYF
TGTGCCTGGAGTCCTCAGGGGCAGGTCCTTCGGGCCCAGTACTTC
>.|TRBJ1-6|.|15|TRBV9
CASSTQGRGNSPLHF
TGTGCCAGCAGTACCCAGGGTAGAGGTAATTCACCCCTCCACTTT
>.|TRBJ2-7|TRBD2|16|TRBV27
CASSFLTSGRTYEQYF
TGTGCCAGCAGTTTCCTAACTAGCGGGAGGACTTACGAGCAGTACTTC
>.|TRBJ2-4|.|16|TRBV19
CASSYGTNLAKNIQYF
TGTGCCAGTAGTTACGGGACAAATCTAGCCAAAAACATTCAGTACTTC
>.|TRBJ2-1|.|15|TRBV28
CASSLDGTSYNEQFF
TGTGCCAGCAGTTTAGATGGGACAAGCTACAATGAGCAGTTCTTC
>.|TRBJ2-3|.|16|TRBV6-6
CASSYPAGPHTDTQYF
TGTGCCAGCAGTTACCCGGCAGGCCCCCACACAGATACGCAGTATTTT
>.|TRBJ1-1|.|13|TRBV5-1
CASSLSKNTEAFF
TGCGCCAGCAGCTTGAGCAAGAACACTGAAGCTTTCTTT
>once|TRBJ1-4|TRBD1|15|TRBV28
CASSLLGTGSEKLFF
TGTGCCAGCAGTTTGTTAGGGACAGGGTCCGAAAAACTGTTTTTT
>once|TRBJ1-2|.|14|TRBV28
CASLPHGSNYGYTF
TGTGCCAGTCTCCCCCACGGGTCTAACTATGGCTACACCTTC
>.|TRBJ1-2|TRBD1|15|TRBV18
CASSPSGGTVYGYTF
TGTGCCAGCTCACCTTCGGGCGGGACAGTCTATGGCTACACCTTC
>.|TRBJ1-1|TRBD1|18|TRBV6-1
CASSDPQGAKVLNTEAFF
TGTGCCAGCAGTGACCCTCAGGGGGCGAAAGTATTGAACACTGAAGCTTTCTTT
>.|TRBJ1-4|TRBD1|14|TRBV5-1
CASRTGVTNEKLFF
TGCGCCAGCAGGACAGGGGTGACTAATGAAAAACTGTTTTTT
>.|TRBJ2-1|TRBD2|14|TRBV5-1
CASRRTSGSDEQFF
TGCGCCAGCAGACGGACTAGCGGGAGCGATGAGCAGTTCTTC
>.|TRBJ2-1|.|15|TRBV15
CATSRGQGSYNEQFF
TGTGCCACCAGCAGAGGTCAGGGGTCCTACAATGAGCAGTTCTTC
>.|TRBJ1-1|TRBD1|13|TRBV19
CASSIQGGPEAFF
TGTGCCAGTAGTATTCAAGGGGGCCCCGAAGCTTTCTTT
>.|TRBJ2-5|TRBD2|14|TRBV5-4
CASSFSSGVATQYF
TGTGCCAGCAGCTTTTCTAGCGGGGTAGCGACCCAGTACTTC
>.|TRBJ2-3|.|20|TRBV27
CASSLFPELERLKSTDTQYF
TGTGCCAGCAGTTTATTTCCGGAGCTAGAACGTCTAAAAAGCACAGATACGCAGTATTTT
>.|TRBJ2-7|TRBD2|18|TRBV7-9
CASSHSGRASTSAYEQYF
TGTGCCAGCAGCCATAGCGGGAGGGCCTCAACCTCGGCATACGAGCAGTACTTC
>once|TRBJ2-5|.|11|TRBV5-1
CASSFGETQYF
TGCGCCAGCAGCTTCGGGGAGACCCAGTACTTC
>.|TRBJ1-1|TRBD1|18|TRBV5-1
CASSRTVGQGGTKTEAFF
TGCGCCAGCAGCCGAACTGTAGGACAGGGGGGCACTAAGACTGAAGCTTTCTTT
>.|TRBJ1-4|.|15|TRBV28
CASSLPGKTNEKLFF
TGTGCCAGCAGTTTACCGGGAAAAACTAATGAAAAACTGTTTTTT
>.|TRBJ2-5|.|13|TRBV23-1
CASSHNREETQYF
TGCGCCAGCAGTCACAACAGGGAAGAGACCCAGTACTTC
>.|TRBJ2-3|.|12|TRBV2
CASSRGTDTQYF
TGTGCCTCCAGTCGGGGCACAGATACGCAGTATTTT
>.|TRBJ1-5|.|12|TRBV12-3/TRBV12-4
CASSLTSGAQHF
TGTGCCAGCAGTTTAACCTCAGGGGCCCAGCATTTT
>.|TRBJ2-5|TRBD1|14|TRBV19
CASSMGQGVETQYF
TGTGCCAGTAGTATGGGACAGGGGGTGGAGACCCAGTACTTC
>once|TRBJ2-7|TRBD1|15|TRBV28
CASSRDRGLPYEQYF
TGTGCCAGCAGTCGGGACAGGGGGCTTCCCTACGAGCAGTACTTC
>.|TRBJ2-1|.|14|TRBV19
CASNRRGLNNEQFF
TGTGCCAGTAATAGAAGAGGGTTAAACAATGAGCAGTTCTTC
>.|TRBJ1-1|.|15|TRBV28
CASIHSGVGNTEAFF
TGTGCCAGCATCCATTCAGGGGTAGGGAACACTGAAGCTTTCTTT
>.|TRBJ1-1|TRBD1|14|TRBV30
CAWKRTGLGTEAFF
TGTGCCTGGAAGAGGACAGGGCTTGGAACTGAAGCTTTCTTT
>.|TRBJ1-2|.|14|TRBV28
CASTAGGVDYGYTF
TGTGCCAGCACCGCGGGGGGCGTAGACTATGGCTACACCTTC
>.|TRBJ2-2|.|13|TRBV11-2
CASSFSGTGELFF
TGTGCCAGCAGCTTTTCGGGAACCGGGGAGCTGTTTTTT
>.|TRBJ2-5|.|11|TRBV28
CASSLRETQYF
TGTGCCAGCAGCCTGAGGGAGACCCAGTACTTC
>.|TRBJ1-5|TRBD1|15|TRBV6-2/TRBV6-3
CASRYRGRIDQPQHF
TGTGCCAGCAGATACAGGGGGCGGATAGATCAGCCCCAGCATTTT
>.|TRBJ2-5|TRBD2|15|TRBV10-1
CASSLNLGGRETQYF
TGCGCCAGCAGCCTGAACCTGGGAGGGCGAGAGACCCAGTACTTC